Listed here are 20 T cell receptor beta chains from one sample, sequenced in a study of cytomegalovirus exposure and HLA in healthy donors. Generated by immunoSEQ multiplex PCR, the TCRdb table keeps only in-frame clones and is missing some. The sample carries about 360,000 clones, around 86% recorded once. The specimen sequenced was PBMCs. These receptors were collected from a young woman in good health and CMV-seronegative.

The chain links TRBV23-1 to TRBJ2-2; D perhaps matches TRBD1 (6 bases). TRBV23-1 is reported as an ORF; its role is uncertain. The CDR3 totals 15 residues. Trimming left V 7 bases short and J 0 bases short, with 12 bases between. CDR3 sequence (DNA): TGCGCCAGCACAACCGGGACACCGAACACCGGGGAGCTGTTTTTT. Encoded protein: CASTTGTPNTGELFF.

The chain recombines TRBV5-4 with TRBJ2-3, with 12 bases aligning to TRBD2. Germline V gene sequence: CDR1 SGHNT, CDR2 YYREEE (reference sequence). V shed 4 bases, J shed 3 bases, and the junction held 15 bases outside the gene matches. The CDR3 is made up of 19 amino acids. CDR3 residues: CASSPPPSGGGMSTDTQYF. In nucleotides, the CDR3 is TGTGCCAGCAGCCCACCACCTAGCGGGGGGGGCATGAGTACAGATACGCAGTATTTT.

This clone occurred many times. CDR3 region: CASGPRGGYGYTF. CDR3 DNA sequence: TGTGCCAGCGGGCCTCGGGGGGGCTATGGCTACACCTTC. The chain uses TRBV4-2 and TRBJ1-2; possible D gene TRBD1, 5 bases. Germline loops: CDR1 LGHNA, CDR2 YNFKEQ. The CDR3 extends over 13 amino acids. Trimming pared 8 bases from V and 4 bases from J, leaving 14 bases between.

The chain uses TRBV9 and TRBJ2-1; no reliable D call. The V gene lost 0 bases and the J gene lost 4 bases, with 8 bases spanning the gap. This CDR3 is built from 14 residues. Germline V lookup: CDR1 SGDLS, CDR2 YYNGEE. The CDR3 loop reads CASSVDSKYNEQFF. The CDR3 DNA follows: TGTGCCAGCAGCGTAGACAGCAAATACAATGAGCAGTTCTTC.

This rearrangement joins TRBV11-2 to TRBJ1-2; D possibly corresponds to TRBD1 (5 bases). V lost 1 base, J lost 6 bases, and 9 bases lay in between. The length of the CDR3 is 13 residues. Germline CDR1 and CDR2: SGHAT and FQNNGV. The DNA for the CDR3 is TGTGCCAGCAGCTTAGCCGAAGGGGATGGCTACACCTTC. Translation: CASSLAEGDGYTF.

V usage is TRBV27 and J usage is TRBJ2-3, with 13 positions matching TRBD2. V lost 6 bases and J lost 2; bases outside the gene matches: 2. The germline V gene has CDR1 MNHEY and CDR2 SMNVEV (reference sequence). The CDR3 is 15 residues long. CDR3 amino acids: CASRGLAGFTDTQYF. The CDR3, as DNA: TGTGCCAGCAGGGGACTAGCGGGGTTCACAGATACGCAGTATTTT.

The V and J genes are TRBV6-4 and TRBJ1-5; D possibly corresponds to TRBD1 (5 bases). CDR1 and CDR2 (germline): MRHNA, SNTAGT. The CDR3 is 14 amino acids. Trimming removed 2 bases from V and 6 bases from J, with 11 bases in between. CDR3 in amino acids: CASSDTPGGQPQHF. In DNA form, the CDR3 reads TGTGCCAGCAGTGACACGCCGGGGGGTCAGCCCCAGCATTTT.

This chain links TRBV28 with TRBJ1-1, with D possibly matching TRBD1 (6 bases). Trimming left V 3 bases short and J 0 bases short, with 14 bases between. Germline V gene data show CDR1 as MDHEN and CDR2 as SYDVKM. The CDR3 is made up of 16 amino acids. CDR3 nucleotide sequence: TGTGCCAGCAGTTTCCTGACAGGTACCATGAACACTGAAGCTTTCTTT. Protein sequence: CASSFLTGTMNTEAFF.

The chain employs TRBV14 and TRBJ2-3; TRBD1 matches at 7 bases. From germline, CDR1 is SGHDN and CDR2 FVKESK. This CDR3 is built from 15 residues. V dropped 4 bases and J dropped 0; count of bases not matched to a gene: 4. The CDR3 nucleotides are TGTGCCAGCAGCCGCGGACAGGCTAGCACAGATACGCAGTATTTT. Translating it yields CASSRGQASTDTQYF.

The chain carries TRBV28 and TRBJ1-5; D unclear. Germline CDR1 reads MDHEN; CDR2 reads SYDVKM. The CDR3 sequence is 13 residues long. Trimming took 4 bases from V and 4 from J, leaving 8 bases between them. CDR3 region: CASSWGENQPQHF. DNA for the CDR3: TGTGCCAGCAGTTGGGGAGAGAATCAGCCCCAGCATTTT.

CDR3 region: CASSDSSGMDYNEQFF. As DNA, the CDR3 is TGTGCCAGCAGTGATTCAAGCGGGATGGACTACAATGAGCAGTTCTTC. V usage is TRBV25-1 and J usage is TRBJ2-1; 7 nucleotides align to TRBD2. CDR1 and CDR2 from the germline V gene are MGHDK and SYGVNS. The CDR3 extends over 16 amino acids. Trimming cost V 3 bases and J 3 bases; bases outside gene matches: 8.

The chain links TRBV5-1 to TRBJ1-1; TRBD1 might be the D (5 bases). Germline values: CDR1 SGHRS, CDR2 YFSETQ. The CDR3 consists of 14 residues. Deletions cut 0 bases from V and 4 bases from J, with 10 bases between. In nucleotides, the CDR3 is TGCGCCAGCAGCTTGGGACACCAGGGCACTGAAGCTTTCTTT. This sequence encodes CASSLGHQGTEAFF.

V usage is TRBV5-1 and J usage is TRBJ2-1; TRBD2 aligns across 12 bases. The CDR3 runs to 15 residues. V lost 0 bases, J lost 8 bases, and 3 bases stayed unmatched. Germline V CDR1 and CDR2: SGHRS, YFSETQ. In nucleotides, the CDR3 is TGCGCCAGCAGCTTGGGACTAGCGGGAGCCTATGAGCAGTTCTTC. Translated: CASSLGLAGAYEQFF.

The chain employs TRBV7-9 and TRBJ2-6, with 7 bases aligning to TRBD1. Trimming at V came to 5 bases and at J to 1 base, leaving 14 bases not matched to a gene. There are 19 residues in the CDR3. The germline V gene encodes CDR1 SEHNR and CDR2 FQNEAQ (reference sequence). This CDR3 is CASSRRQGSLGSGANVLTF. CDR3 DNA: TGTGCCAGCAGCCGGCGACAGGGCTCCCTCGGGTCTGGGGCCAACGTCCTGACTTTC.

The chain is built from TRBV7-9 and TRBJ2-1, with 12 bases matching TRBD1. Germline values: CDR1 SEHNR, CDR2 FQNEAQ (reference sequence). Germline trimming cut 5 bases from V and 7 bases from J; bases unmatched to any gene: 9. The CDR3 totals 16 residues. CDR3 bases: TGTGCCAGCAGCCCCAGTCCGGGACAGGGGGCGAATGAGCAGTTCTTC. Residues: CASSPSPGQGANEQFF.

The gene calls are TRBV7-2 and TRBJ2-3; no firm D call. The germline V and J ends were trimmed by 1 base and 4 bases, with 12 bases remaining between them. CDR3 length: 15 amino acids. Germline V gives CDR1 SGHTA, CDR2 FQGNSA. The CDR3 bases are TGTGCCAGCAGCTTAGGACGACTCGGCCCAGATACGCAGTATTTT. Its protein product is CASSLGRLGPDTQYF.

The chain joins TRBV13 to TRBJ2-1; maybe TRBD1 (6 bases). Trimming stripped 5 bases from V and 8 bases from J, with 19 bases between. Per germline, CDR1 PRHDT and CDR2 FYEKMQ (reference sequence). This CDR3 is 15 amino acids long. The DNA for the CDR3 is TGTGCCAGCAGCGACTACCCGGACAGTTCCGATGAGCAGTTCTTC. It codes for CASSDYPDSSDEQFF.

The V gene is TRBV28, the J gene TRBJ1-1, with D possibly TRBD1 on 6 matching bases. The germline V gene encodes CDR1 MDHEN and CDR2 SYDVKM. V shed 4 bases and J shed 2 bases, with 11 bases lying between them. CDR3 length: 14 residues. The CDR3 nucleotides read TGTGCCAGCAGTTCGCCGGGACATAACACTGAAGCTTTCTTT. This encodes CASSSPGHNTEAFF. Variable domain in full (rest from reference TRBV28 and TRBJ1-1): DVKVTQSSRYLVKRTGEKVFLECVQDMDHENMFWYRQDPGLGLRLIYFSYDVKMKEKGDIPEGYSVSREKKERFSLILESASTNQTSMYLCASSSPGHNTEAFFGQGTRLTVV.

V gene TRBV7-8 combines with J gene TRBJ2-7; TRBD1 might be the D (6 bases). V gave up 1 base and J gave up 0 bases, with 13 bases separating them. The CDR3 length is 16 residues. Germline CDR1 reads SGHVS; CDR2 reads FQNEAQ. CDR3 sequence: CASSLELGAVSYEQYF. The CDR3 region has the DNA TGTGCCAGCAGCTTAGAGCTGGGGGCAGTCTCCTACGAGCAGTACTTC. Full variable domain (rest looked up from reference TRBV7-8 and TRBJ2-7): GAGVSQSPRYKVAKRGQDVALRCDPISGHVSLFWYQQALGQGPEFLTYFQNEAQLDKSGLPSDRFFAERPEGSVSTLKIQRTQQEDSAVYLCASSLELGAVSYEQYFGPGTRLTVT.

V is TRBV15 and J is TRBJ1-6; 7 bases line up with TRBD1. After removal of 0 bases from V and 3 bases from J, the junction contained 5 bases not matched to a gene. There are 17 residues in the CDR3. Germline-derived CDR1 and CDR2 are LNHNV and YYDKDF (reference sequence). CDR3 in amino acids: CATSRDGQAGYNSPLHF. The CDR3 coding sequence is TGTGCCACCAGCAGAGATGGACAGGCTGGCTATAATTCACCCCTCCACTTT.